The 27 T cell receptor beta chains below come from one sample, sequenced in a study of naive CD8 T cells in extremely preterm neonates. Profiled with immunoSEQ multiplex PCR; TCRdb holds only in-frame clones, not every one. The sample has more than 5,500 clones, approximately 97% seen once; the top ten hold roughly 0.38%. Sequenced: naive CD8+ T cells from blood. Receptors originate from a human donor in good health.

The rearrangement links TRBV4-2 to TRBJ2-2, with 8 bases matching TRBD1. The CDR3 extends over 17 amino acids. CDR1 is LGHNA, CDR2 YNFKEQ, per germline. V was clipped by 1 base and J by 4 bases; unmatched bases: 8. The CDR3 DNA is TGTGCCAGCAGCCAAGGAAGGGCAGGGGGCCGCACCGGGGAGCTGTTTTTT. It is translated as CASSQGRAGGRTGELFF.

The rearrangement uses TRBV7-9 and TRBJ1-1; D may be TRBD1 (5 bases). The V and J ends lost 5 bases and 7 bases respectively, with 14 bases between them. CDR3 length equals 13 residues. Per germline, CDR1 SEHNR and CDR2 FQNEAQ (reference sequence). CDR3 DNA: TGTGCCAGCAGCCTGGGAGGGGCCTATGAAGCTTTCTTT. This gives the protein CASSLGGAYEAFF. The full variable domain, its missing parts supplied by reference TRBV7-9 and TRBJ1-1, is DTGVSQNPRHKITKRGQNVTFRCDPISEHNRLYWYRQTLGQGPEFLTYFQNEAQLEKSRLLSDRFSAERPKGSFSTLEIQRTEQGDSAMYLCASSLGGAYEAFFGQGTRLTVV.

The chain combines TRBV10-3 with TRBJ1-1; 7 positions agree with TRBD1. Germline V gives CDR1 ENHRY, CDR2 SYGVKD. J gave up 7 bases and V 6 bases, and 2 bases lay outside the gene matches. The CDR3 is made up of 11 amino acids. CDR3 sequence reads: CAIRGQIEAFF. CDR3 DNA sequence: TGTGCCATCAGGGGACAGATTGAAGCTTTCTTT.

This chain uses TRBV4-2 with TRBJ1-1; 11 bases are a match to TRBD1. J gave up 0 bases and V 4 bases, and 19 bases lay outside the gene matches. This CDR3 spans 21 amino acids. CDR1 is LGHNA and CDR2 is YNFKEQ in the germline V gene. The CDR3 DNA is TGTGCCAGCAGCCCGACCAGGACAGGGGGCGCAGGAGCCCTCATGAACACTGAAGCTTTCTTT. This codes for CASSPTRTGGAGALMNTEAFF.

The rearrangement joins TRBV5-1 to TRBJ2-3, with no clear D. Germline CDR1 reads SGHRS; CDR2 reads YFSETQ. CDR3 length: 13 amino acids. Trimming cost V 4 bases and J 2 bases, with 8 bases left between them. DNA for the CDR3: TGCGCCAGCAGCCGTGACAACACAGATACGCAGTATTTT. Translated: CASSRDNTDTQYF. Full variable domain (missing parts from reference TRBV5-1 and TRBJ2-3): KAGVTQTPRYLIKTRGQQVTLSCSPISGHRSVSWYQQTPGQGLQFLFEYFSETQRNKGNFPGRFSGRQFSNSRSEMNVSTLELGDSALYLCASSRDNTDTQYFGPGTRLTVL.

The chain carries TRBV19 and TRBJ2-4; 8 bases line up with TRBD1. V shed 5 bases, J shed 1 base, and the junction held 10 bases outside the gene matches. Germline V gene lookup returns CDR1 LNHDA and CDR2 SQIVND (reference sequence). The CDR3 contains 17 residues. The CDR3 is CASSPGTGLAAKNIQYF. CDR3 in DNA: TGTGCCAGTAGTCCCGGGACAGGTTTAGCGGCCAAAAACATTCAGTACTTC.

About this clone itself: The junction does not match germline at one end; this may be a read error. The genes are TRBV19 and TRBJ1-4, with TRBD1 matching over 9 bases. This CDR3 region has 15 residues. Germline V gene sequence: CDR1 LNHDA, CDR2 SQIVND (reference sequence). The CDR3 coding sequence is TGTGCCAGTAGTTTAGACGGGACAGGGATTGAAAAACTGTTTTTT. Translated, it gives CASSLDGTGIEKLFF.

This rearrangement joins TRBV2 to TRBJ1-1; possibly TRBD1 for D (6 bases). The CDR3 totals 14 residues. Germline V gene data show CDR1 as SNHLY and CDR2 as FYNNEI. Trimming stripped 3 bases from V and 4 bases from J, with 12 bases between. The CDR3 sequence: CASSEGHSLTEAFF. CDR3 DNA sequence: TGTGCCAGCAGTGAGGGACATTCCCTCACTGAAGCTTTCTTT. The variable domain in full, completed from reference TRBV2 and TRBJ1-1, reads EPEVTQTPSHQVTQMGQEVILRCVPISNHLYFYWYRQILGQKVEFLVSFYNNEISEKSEIFDDQFSVERPDGSNFTLKIRSTKLEDSAMYFCASSEGHSLTEAFFGQGTRLTVV.

The rearrangement joins TRBV28 to TRBJ2-5; 9 nucleotides line up with TRBD1. The CDR3 is 16 amino acids. Trimming took 6 bases from V and 4 from J; bases not matched to a gene: 12. Germline loops: CDR1 MDHEN, CDR2 SYDVKM. The CDR3 DNA reads TGTGCCAGCAGCACCCCGGGACAGGGACACCCAGAGACCCAGTACTTC. This encodes CASSTPGQGHPETQYF.

The chain joins TRBV6-5 to TRBJ1-2, with 8 bases aligning to TRBD1. The germline CDR1 and CDR2 sequences are MNHEY and SVGAGI. This CDR3 is 15 amino acids long. The V and J ends lost 4 bases and 5 bases, in that order; junction bases with no gene match: 9. The CDR3 is CASSSDPRTGYGYTF. CDR3 coding DNA: TGTGCCAGCAGTTCCGATCCCCGGACAGGGTATGGCTACACCTTC.

The rearrangement uses TRBV6-5 and TRBJ1-1; D is possibly TRBD1 (6 bases). Germline V CDR1 and CDR2: MNHEY, SVGAGI. This CDR3 is built from 15 residues. V was clipped by 4 bases and J by 4 bases, with 16 bases between them. CDR3 region: CASSFKQGIRTEAFF. The CDR3 region has the DNA TGTGCCAGCAGTTTCAAACAGGGAATCCGCACTGAAGCTTTCTTT.

This chain connects TRBV7-8 to TRBJ2-5, with D possibly TRBD1 on 5 matching bases. Trimming took off 1 base at V and 0 bases at J, with 9 bases between the two ends. The CDR3 runs to 15 residues. CDR1 is SGHVS and CDR2 is FQNEAQ in the germline V gene. The CDR3 here is CASSLGRQYQETQYF. In nucleotides, the CDR3 is TGTGCCAGCAGCTTAGGCCGACAGTACCAAGAGACCCAGTACTTC.

This chain connects TRBV2 to TRBJ2-7; TRBD2 matches 8 bases. CDR3 size: 14 residues. V dropped 7 bases and J dropped 0; count of bases not matched to a gene: 5. The germline V gene encodes CDR1 SNHLY and CDR2 FYNNEI. CDR3 DNA: TGTGCCAGCAAGCGGGAGTCCTCCTCCTACGAGCAGTACTTC. Encoded protein: CASKRESSSYEQYF.

The chain combines TRBV7-3 with TRBJ2-6; no clear D. This CDR3 contains 13 residues. Trimming took 8 bases from V and 0 from J, leaving 5 bases between them. Germline assignment: CDR1 SGHTA and CDR2 FQGTGA. This chain's CDR3 is CASRVSGANVLTF. Written as DNA, the CDR3 is TGTGCCAGCCGGGTCTCTGGGGCCAACGTCCTGACTTTC.

The chain has TRBV7-3 and TRBJ1-1, with no clear D. The V end was cut by 4 bases, the J end by 0 bases, with 18 bases between. In germline, CDR1 is SGHTA, CDR2 FQGTGA. This CDR3 contains 17 residues. The CDR3 DNA reads TGTGCCAGCAGCTCCCCATCAGACTTCAGCATGAACACTGAAGCTTTCTTT. Protein sequence: CASSSPSDFSMNTEAFF.

The chain couples TRBV11-3 to TRBJ1-2; no definite D call. The CDR3 is 13 residues long. Germline lookup yields CDR1 SGHNT and CDR2 YENEEA. V was shortened by 4 bases and J by 8 bases, with 14 bases between the two germline ends. The CDR3 loop is CASSSPGGQGYTF. As DNA, the CDR3 is TGTGCCAGCAGCTCCCCGGGTGGCCAAGGCTACACCTTC.

The V gene is TRBV15, the J gene TRBJ2-7; D possibly corresponds to TRBD1 (6 bases). CDR1 is LNHNV and CDR2 is YYDKDF in the germline V gene (reference sequence). V shed 0 bases and J shed 4 bases, with 16 bases lying between them. The CDR3 has 16 amino acids. The CDR3 DNA reads as TGTGCCACCAGCAGAGAAGGGGGTATGGTACAGTACGAGCAGTACTTC. Its translation is CATSREGGMVQYEQYF.

The V and J genes are TRBV5-8 and TRBJ1-2; tentatively, D is TRBD1 (6 bases). V lost 2 bases, J lost 7 bases, and 15 bases lay in between. CDR3 size: 14 residues. Germline loops: CDR1 SGHTS, CDR2 YDEGEE. The CDR3 sequence: CASSFDDRLGGYTF. CDR3 bases: TGTGCCAGCAGCTTTGATGACAGGCTGGGTGGCTACACCTTC.

This chain links TRBV30 with TRBJ2-5, with TRBD1 as a possible D gene (5 bases). CDR3 size: 16 residues. Germline CDR1 GTSNPN, CDR2 SVGIG (reference sequence). Deletions cut 0 bases from V and 1 base from J, with 15 bases between. CDR3 sequence reads: CAWSVLPGMGQETQYF. The CDR3, as DNA: TGTGCCTGGAGTGTACTGCCAGGGATGGGCCAAGAGACCCAGTACTTC. Variable domain in full (rest from reference TRBV30 and TRBJ2-5): SQTIHQWPATLVQPVGSPLSLECTVEGTSNPNLYWYRQAAGRGLQLLFYSVGIGQISSEVPQNLSASRPQDRQFILSSKKLLLSDSGFYLCAWSVLPGMGQETQYFGPGTRLLVL.

The J gene is TRBJ2-1, the V gene TRBV7-6, with 7 positions matching TRBD2. V lost 5 bases to trimming and J lost 3 bases; unmatched junction nucleotides: 10. The CDR3 loop spans 16 amino acids. Per the germline V gene, CDR1 is SGHVS and CDR2 is FNYEAQ. Here the CDR3 reads CASSPDIREGYNEQFF. CDR3 DNA sequence: TGTGCCAGCAGCCCGGATATTAGGGAGGGCTACAATGAGCAGTTCTTC.

A single count supports this clone. The V and J genes are TRBV27 and TRBJ2-5; 8 bases line up with TRBD2. This CDR3 is 16 amino acids long. V trimming: 1 base; J trimming: 5 bases; junction bases outside the gene matches: 9. Germline V gene lookup returns CDR1 MNHEY and CDR2 SMNVEV (reference sequence). CDR3 residues: CASSLYAGGDGETQYF. The DNA of the CDR3 is TGTGCCAGCAGTTTATATGCGGGGGGCGATGGGGAGACCCAGTACTTC.

The genes are TRBV6-5 and TRBJ1-5; D might be TRBD1 (5 bases). Per germline, CDR1 MNHEY and CDR2 SVGAGI. This CDR3 is built from 14 residues. Deletions cut 0 bases from V and 4 bases from J, with 7 bases between. The CDR3 loop is CASSYSGRNQPQHF. The CDR3 DNA reads as TGTGCCAGCAGTTACTCGGGGCGTAATCAGCCCCAGCATTTT.

The chain joins TRBV19 to TRBJ2-1; TRBD2 matches 8 bases. Trimming at V came to 4 bases and at J to 15 bases, leaving 5 bases not matched to a gene. Germline CDR1 is LNHDA and CDR2 is SQIVND (reference sequence). The CDR3 spans 11 residues. The CDR3 DNA sequence: TGTGCCAGTAGTAGGGAGCGGGAGTGGTTCTTC. It yields the protein CASSREREWFF.

V usage is TRBV6-1 and J usage is TRBJ2-7, with 7 bases lining up with TRBD2. From germline, CDR1 is MNHNS and CDR2 SASEGT. The V segment lost 6 bases and the J segment 3 bases; nucleotides outside the gene matches: 8. The CDR3 spans 14 residues. CDR3 nucleotides: TGTGCCAGCAGACGACTAGCCGATAACTACGAGCAGTACTTC. It specifies CASRRLADNYEQYF.

The V call is TRBV4-3, the J call TRBJ2-4; 8 bases match TRBD2. The CDR3 consists of 14 residues. J was trimmed by 7 bases and V by 1 base; bases with no gene match: 3. The germline V gene encodes CDR1 LGHNA and CDR2 YSLEER. CDR3 DNA sequence: TGCGCCAGCAGCCAAGTGGAGCGGGGGAACATTCAGTACTTC. Translation: CASSQVERGNIQYF.

This clone appeared once. This rearrangement joins TRBV7-2 to TRBJ2-4, with D tentatively TRBD2 (5 bases). The length of the CDR3 is 15 residues. V shed 1 base and J shed 0 bases, with 7 bases lying between them. Germline V lookup: CDR1 SGHTA, CDR2 FQGNSA. The CDR3 nucleotides are TGTGCCAGCAGCTTAGAAGGACTAGCCAAAAACATTCAGTACTTC. This encodes CASSLEGLAKNIQYF.

The J gene is TRBJ1-2, the V gene TRBV4-1; unclear D gene. The germline CDR1 and CDR2 sequences are MGHRA and YSYEKL. The V end was cut by 2 bases, the J end by 8 bases, with 9 bases between. The CDR3 contains 12 residues. CDR3 in amino acids: CASSQRGMGYTF. In nucleotides, the CDR3 is TGCGCCAGCAGCCAACGGGGAATGGGCTACACCTTC.